The 10 T cell receptor beta chains presented below share a single source sample, sequenced in a study of blood T cell repertoires in COVID-19. Profiling relied on immunoSEQ multiplex PCR, and the TCRdb table lists in-frame clones only, not all of them. The sample holds 65,000 or so clones; approximately 80% are singletons and the top ten take 25%. The sample was peripheral blood. The receptors stem from a human donor in a cohort sampled during active COVID-19.

The chain uses TRBV9 and TRBJ1-2; TRBD1 might be the D (6 bases). The CDR3 is made up of 14 amino acids. From germline, CDR1 is SGDLS and CDR2 YYNGEE. Trimming left V 0 bases short and J 7 bases short, with 13 bases between. In DNA form, the CDR3 reads TGTGCCAGCAGCGTAGAGCCAGGGGATGCTGGCTACACCTTC. Amino acid sequence: CASSVEPGDAGYTF.

This CDR3 is CASSIDRTGIDYGYTF. CDR3 DNA sequence: TGTGCCAGTAGTATAGACAGGACAGGGATCGACTATGGCTACACCTTC. The rearrangement uses TRBV19 and TRBJ1-2, with TRBD1 matching over 8 bases. The length of the CDR3 is 16 residues. The V gene end was trimmed by 0 bases and the J gene end by 3 bases; junction bases not matched to a gene: 6. The germline V gene encodes CDR1 LNHDA and CDR2 SQIVND (reference sequence).

This chain links TRBV10-3 with TRBJ1-1; 7 nucleotides align to TRBD1. The length of the CDR3 is 15 residues. Germline-derived CDR1 and CDR2 are ENHRY and SYGVKD. V shed 1 base and J 5 bases; nucleotides not matched to a gene: 7. CDR3 region: CAISELQGKATEAFF. CDR3 coding DNA: TGTGCCATCAGTGAGTTACAGGGGAAGGCGACTGAAGCTTTCTTT.

The chain recombines TRBV19 with TRBJ2-2, with TRBD1 matching over 8 bases. Trimming cost V 4 bases and J 3 bases; bases outside gene matches: 1. The germline V gene has CDR1 LNHDA and CDR2 SQIVND (reference sequence). The CDR3 spans 14 residues. CDR3 sequence (DNA): TGTGCCAGTAGTACGGACAGGGACACCGGGGAGCTGTTTTTT. Its translation: CASSTDRDTGELFF.

The chain has TRBV5-1 and TRBJ1-1; D might be TRBD1 (5 bases). Trimming left V 1 base short and J 1 base short, with 5 bases between. This CDR3 region has 13 residues. Germline loops: CDR1 SGHRS, CDR2 YFSETQ. The CDR3 is CASSLQGNTEAFF. DNA for the CDR3: TGCGCCAGCAGCTTGCAGGGGAACACTGAAGCTTTCTTT.

The gene calls are TRBV28 and TRBJ2-3; possible D gene TRBD2, 6 bases. The CDR3 runs 12 residues. Germline assignment: CDR1 MDHEN and CDR2 SYDVKM. With 6 bases removed from V and 8 bases from J, the gap between germline ends came to 12 bases. The CDR3 nucleotides read TGTGCCAGCAGGTGGAGGGATGGTACGCAGTATTTT. This encodes CASRWRDGTQYF.

A remark on this clone: This sample includes further DNA sequences coding for the same CDR3. This chain connects TRBV3-1 (or the pseudogene TRBV3-2) to TRBJ2-7; TRBD2 agrees at 8 bases. Germline-derived CDR1 and CDR2 are LGHDT and YNNKEL (reference sequence). The CDR3 totals 14 residues. The J segment lost 7 bases and the V segment lost 3 bases, leaving 8 bases of the junction unmatched. The CDR3 bases are TGTGCCAGCAGCCAGAGCGGGGGCGCGCGGGAGCAGTACTTC. Residues: CASSQSGGAREQYF.

This clone was picked up one time. V gene TRBV4-1 combines with J gene TRBJ1-1; TRBD1 is a possible D gene (5 bases). This CDR3 region has 14 residues. CDR1 and CDR2 from the germline V gene are MGHRA and YSYEKL. V was shortened by 4 bases and J by 3 bases, with 12 bases between the two germline ends. CDR3 amino acids: CASSRGTGYTEAFF. The DNA of the CDR3 is TGCGCCAGCAGCCGGGGGACTGGGTACACTGAAGCTTTCTTT.

V usage is TRBV2 and J usage is TRBJ1-1, with TRBD1 matching 8 bases. The CDR3 sequence is 15 residues long. The germline V gene encodes CDR1 SNHLY and CDR2 FYNNEI. V shed 5 bases, J shed 1 base, and the junction held 6 bases outside the gene matches. CDR3 in amino acids: CASSSSGTGNTEAFF. DNA for the CDR3: TGTGCCAGCAGTTCCTCCGGGACAGGGAACACTGAAGCTTTCTTT. Variable domain in full (rest from reference TRBV2 and TRBJ1-1): EPEVTQTPSHQVTQMGQEVILRCVPISNHLYFYWYRQILGQKVEFLVSFYNNEISEKSEIFDDQFSVERPDGSNFTLKIRSTKLEDSAMYFCASSSSGTGNTEAFFGQGTRLTVV.

The gene calls are TRBV9 and TRBJ2-1; TRBD2 aligns across 12 bases. Germline lookup yields CDR1 SGDLS and CDR2 YYNGEE. V lost 0 bases to trimming and J lost 6 bases; unmatched junction nucleotides: 4. This CDR3 region has 16 residues. The CDR3 reads CASSVALAGGPNEQFF. The CDR3 DNA follows: TGTGCCAGCAGCGTAGCCCTAGCGGGAGGGCCCAATGAGCAGTTCTTC.